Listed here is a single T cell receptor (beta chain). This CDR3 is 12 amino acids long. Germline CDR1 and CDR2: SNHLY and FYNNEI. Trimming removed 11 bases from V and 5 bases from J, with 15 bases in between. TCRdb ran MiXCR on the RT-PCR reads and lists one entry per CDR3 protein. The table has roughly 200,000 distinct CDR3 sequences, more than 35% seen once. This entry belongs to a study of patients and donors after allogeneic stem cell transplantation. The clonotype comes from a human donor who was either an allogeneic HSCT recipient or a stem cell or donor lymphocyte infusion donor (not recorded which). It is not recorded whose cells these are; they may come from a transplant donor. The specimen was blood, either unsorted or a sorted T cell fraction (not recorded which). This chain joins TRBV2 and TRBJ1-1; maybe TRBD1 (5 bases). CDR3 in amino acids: CAGTGGTTEAFF. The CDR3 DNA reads TGTGCCGGTACGGGGGGTACGACTGAAGCTTTCTTT. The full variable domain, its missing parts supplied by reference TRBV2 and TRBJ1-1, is EPEVTQTPSHQVTQMGQEVILRCVPISNHLYFYWYRQILGQKVEFLVSFYNNEISEKSEIFDDQFSVERPDGSNFTLKIRSTKLEDSAMYFCAGTGGTTEAFFGQGTRLTVV.